This T cell receptor beta chain emerged from a study of T-cell memory formation after mild COVID-19 (dated by TCRdb to the early 2020s). A note on the overall study: TCR sequence clusters from the two donors were largely donor specific. Longitudinal TCRalpha and TCRbeta repertoire sequencing tracked T-cell clones expanding and contracting after mild COVID-19 in a couple of donors. Two young, previously healthy adult volunteers made up the cohort, one male and one female.

Relative to germline, V is 0 bases shorter and J is 11 bases shorter, with 38 bases between their ends. The CDR3 starts with the cysteine, ends with the phenylalanine, and has 21 residues. Only the CDR3 DNA is retained, 63 bases long and in frame from the first base. CDR1 GTSNPN and CDR2 SVGIG were looked up in the germline V gene (reference sequence). Worth noting for this clonotype: Its target antigen remains unknown. The sample holds no much larger clone one base away, and base qualities are not on file.

The study at large found these results: Only a couple of mild cases were covered in the study, and larger cohorts including severe cases with pre-infection samples were considered necessary. Contracting CD4+ clones were located mainly in the CM and EM memory subsets, whereas CD8+ clones were found to be enriched in EMRA. Whether the second-wave clones peaking on day 37 were SARS-CoV-2 specific was not confirmed. Some responding clones were detected in pre-infection memory, which suggested that pre-existing cross-reactive memory T cells had joined the SARS-CoV-2 response. From day 15 to 85, contracting clones showed balanced CD4/CD8 phenotypes, whereas a second wave of clones that expanded from day 15 to 37 leaned towards CD4+.

Ficoll-Paque density gradient centrifugation was used to isolate PBMCs. Instrument used: Illumina NovaSeq 6000. Using 5'RACE with constant-segment primers, TCRalpha and TCRbeta cDNA libraries were constructed, with sample barcodes and unique molecular identifiers added in the process. Trizol reagent was used to extract RNA from every sample. Libraries were amplified in two PCR steps, with a second sample barcode and Illumina TruSeq adapters added in the second step. Sequencing of the libraries was done on an Illumina NovaSeq, producing 2 x 150 bp paired-end reads. In the paper's pipeline: Demultiplexing of reads and collapsing into UMI-guided consensus sequences were performed with migec v1.2.7. Using mixcr v2.1.11, UMI consensuses were aligned to TRA and TRB V and J templates and then assembled into clonotypes. Expanded or contracted clonotypes were those called significant by both edgeR and NoisET, with noise models trained on biological replicates. For edgeR calls, a false discovery rate-adjusted p below 0.01 and a log2 fold-change threshold of 1 were applied. As an exploratory analysis of dynamics, max-normalized trajectories of the 1000 most abundant clonotypes were examined with PCA combined with hierarchical clustering. Separately sequenced CD4+ and CD8+ repertoires were used to assign the CD4 or CD8 phenotype of responding clones. TCRdb reran the public reads through fastp at Q25 and MiXCR, keeping productive beta chains. All rows with the same CDR3 protein become a single entry with the most common DNA and genes. Here the V and J calls rest on TCRdb's processing, not on the authors' analysis. The sample records about 88,000 distinct CDR3 sequences, roughly 23% of which are singletons. The top ten clones comprise roughly 39% of the sample.

The chain was built from TRBV30 and TRBJ2-1; no D gene call is confident. The origin of this receptor is a man aged 18 to 35 who had mild COVID-19 (a few samples of this study predate the infection). The sample titles of this study are shuffled in the database, so cell type and time point are left out; the donor was told from shared clones. Sequencing was carried out using PBMCs or a T cell subset sorted from them (not recorded which). The DNA sequence is as follows: TGTGCCTGGAGTGTAGGAGATCTGGGCCTCACCGCCCCGTCACGTCGACGAAAGCAGTTCTTC. Its protein reads: CAWSVGDLGLTAPSRRRKQFF.